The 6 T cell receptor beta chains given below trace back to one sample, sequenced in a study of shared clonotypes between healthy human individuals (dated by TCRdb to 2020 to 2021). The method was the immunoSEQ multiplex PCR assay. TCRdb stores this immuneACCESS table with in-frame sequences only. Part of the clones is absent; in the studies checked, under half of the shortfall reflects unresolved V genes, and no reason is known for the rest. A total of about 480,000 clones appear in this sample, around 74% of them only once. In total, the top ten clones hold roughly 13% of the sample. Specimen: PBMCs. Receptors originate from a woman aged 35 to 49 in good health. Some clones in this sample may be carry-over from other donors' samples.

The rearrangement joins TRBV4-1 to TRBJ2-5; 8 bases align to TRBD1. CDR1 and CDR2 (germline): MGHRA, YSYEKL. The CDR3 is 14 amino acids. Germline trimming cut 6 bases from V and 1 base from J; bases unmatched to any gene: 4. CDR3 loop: CASRLTGGQETQYF. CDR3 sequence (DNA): TGCGCCAGCAGACTTACAGGGGGCCAAGAGACCCAGTACTTC.

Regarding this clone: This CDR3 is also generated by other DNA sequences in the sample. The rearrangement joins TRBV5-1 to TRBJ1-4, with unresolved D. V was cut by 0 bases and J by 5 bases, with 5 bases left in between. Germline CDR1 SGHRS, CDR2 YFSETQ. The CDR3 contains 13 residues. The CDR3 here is CASSLGSNEKLFF. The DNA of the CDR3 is TGCGCCAGCAGCTTGGGATCGAATGAAAAACTGTTTTTT.

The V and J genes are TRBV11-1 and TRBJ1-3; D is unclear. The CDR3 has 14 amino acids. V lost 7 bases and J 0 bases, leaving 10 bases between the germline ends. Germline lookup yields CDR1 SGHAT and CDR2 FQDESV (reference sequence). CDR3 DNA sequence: TGTGCCAGCAAAGGGCGATACTCTGGAAACACCATATATTTT. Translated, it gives CASKGRYSGNTIYF.

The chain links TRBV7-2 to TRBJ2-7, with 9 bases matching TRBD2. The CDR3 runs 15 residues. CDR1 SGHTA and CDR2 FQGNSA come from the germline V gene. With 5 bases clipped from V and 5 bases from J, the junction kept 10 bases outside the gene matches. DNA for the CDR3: TGTGCCAGCAGCGAACCCCCGGGACTAGCACACGAGCAGTACTTC. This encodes CASSEPPGLAHEQYF. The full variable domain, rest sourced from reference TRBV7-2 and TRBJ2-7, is GAGVSQSPSNKVTEKGKDVELRCDPISGHTALYWYRQSLGQGLEFLIYFQGNSAPDKSGLPSDRFSAERTGGSVSTLTIQRTQQEDSAVYLCASSEPPGLAHEQYFGPGTRLTVT.

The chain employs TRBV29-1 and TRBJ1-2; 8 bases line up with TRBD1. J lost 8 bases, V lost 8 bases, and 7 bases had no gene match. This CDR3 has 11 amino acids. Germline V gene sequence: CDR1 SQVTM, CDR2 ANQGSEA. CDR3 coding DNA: TGCAGCCAAATGACAGGGGTCGGCTACACCTTC. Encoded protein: CSQMTGVGYTF.

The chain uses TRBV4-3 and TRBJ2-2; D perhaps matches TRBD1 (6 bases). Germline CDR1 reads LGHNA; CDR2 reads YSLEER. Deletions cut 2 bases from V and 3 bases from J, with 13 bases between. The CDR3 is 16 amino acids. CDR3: CASSQSLGAYTGELFF. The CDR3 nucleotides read TGCGCCAGCAGCCAATCTCTGGGGGCCTACACCGGGGAGCTGTTTTTT.